This T cell receptor (beta chain) was sequenced during a study of early T cells in non-severe SARS-CoV-2 infection. There are many counts of this clonotype. The CDR3 extends over 14 amino acids. V was clipped by 8 bases and J by 4 bases, with 15 bases between them. TCRdb re-derived calls from the 5' RACE reads in MiXCR, one entry per CDR3 protein. Here the sample spans 50,000 to 75,000 distinct CDR3 sequences, 4.5% to 7.5% being singletons. This clonotype originated in an adult who was a healthcare worker with PCR-confirmed SARS-CoV-2 infection or an uninfected control (not recorded which). The sample consisted of whole blood, taken at baseline. The chain carries TRBV12-3 or TRBV12-4 and TRBJ1-3; D gene ambiguous. In nucleotides, the CDR3 is TGTGCCAGCTCGAAGCATAATCGGGGAAACACCATATATTTT. Its protein product is CASSKHNRGNTIYF.